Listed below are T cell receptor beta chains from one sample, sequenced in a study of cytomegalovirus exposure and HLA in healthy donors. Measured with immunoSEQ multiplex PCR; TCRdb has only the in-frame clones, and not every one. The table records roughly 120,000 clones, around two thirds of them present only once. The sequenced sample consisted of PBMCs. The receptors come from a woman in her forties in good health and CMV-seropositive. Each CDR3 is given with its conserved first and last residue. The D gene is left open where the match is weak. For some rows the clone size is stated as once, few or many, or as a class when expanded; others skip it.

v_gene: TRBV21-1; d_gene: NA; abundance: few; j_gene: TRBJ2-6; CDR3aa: CASRKSSPGLAGSGANVLTF; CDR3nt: TGTGCCAGCAGAAAAAGCTCCCCAGGGCTAGCGGGAAGTGGGGCCAACGTCCTGACTTTC
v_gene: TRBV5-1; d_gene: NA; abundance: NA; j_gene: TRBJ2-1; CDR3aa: CASSLTRNYNEQFF; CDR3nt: TGCGCCAGCAGCTTGACTAGGAACTACAATGAGCAGTTCTTC
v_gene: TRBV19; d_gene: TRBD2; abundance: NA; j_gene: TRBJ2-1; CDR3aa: CASRLAGVDNEQFF; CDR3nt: TGTGCCAGTAGATTAGCGGGGGTCGACAATGAGCAGTTCTTC
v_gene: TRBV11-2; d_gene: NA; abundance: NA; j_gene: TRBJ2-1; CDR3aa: CASSLESGYNEQFF; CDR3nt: TGTGCCAGCAGCTTAGAAAGCGGTTACAATGAGCAGTTCTTC
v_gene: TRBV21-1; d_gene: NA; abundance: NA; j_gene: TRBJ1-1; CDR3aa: CASSKSGLTEAFF; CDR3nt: TGTGCCAGCAGCAAGTCAGGGCTCACTGAAGCTTTCTTT
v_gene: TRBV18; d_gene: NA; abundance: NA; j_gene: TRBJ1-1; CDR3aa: CASSPIQGVNTEAFF; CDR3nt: TGTGCCAGCTCACCGATACAGGGAGTGAACACTGAAGCTTTCTTT
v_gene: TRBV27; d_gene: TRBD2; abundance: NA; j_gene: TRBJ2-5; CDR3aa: CASRKRPGSGREGETQYF; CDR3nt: TGTGCCAGCAGAAAAAGGCCGGGTAGCGGGAGGGAGGGGGAGACCCAGTACTTC
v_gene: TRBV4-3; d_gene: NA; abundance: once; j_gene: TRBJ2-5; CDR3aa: CASSQGRSLQETQYF; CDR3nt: TGCGCCAGCAGCCAAGGGCGGTCTCTGCAAGAGACCCAGTACTTC
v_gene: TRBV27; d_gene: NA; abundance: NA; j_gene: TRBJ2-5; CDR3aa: CASSPSRQETQYF; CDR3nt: TGTGCCAGCAGTCCATCCCGGCAAGAGACCCAGTACTTC
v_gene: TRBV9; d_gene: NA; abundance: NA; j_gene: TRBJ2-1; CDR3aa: CASSVEEESSYNEQFF; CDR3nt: TGTGCCAGCAGCGTGGAGGAGGAAAGCTCCTACAATGAGCAGTTCTTC
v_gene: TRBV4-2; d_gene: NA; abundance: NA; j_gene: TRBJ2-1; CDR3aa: CASSPSESSYNEQLF; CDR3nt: TGTGCCAGCAGCCCTAGCGAGAGCTCCTACAATGAGCAGCTCTTC
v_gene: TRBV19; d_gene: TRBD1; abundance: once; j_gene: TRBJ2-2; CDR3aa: CASSLGQGSNTGELFF; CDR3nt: TGTGCCAGTAGTCTAGGACAGGGGAGTAACACCGGGGAGCTGTTTTTT
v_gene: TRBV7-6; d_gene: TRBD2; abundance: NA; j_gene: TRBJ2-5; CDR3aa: CASSLVQTSTRETQYF; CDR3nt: TGTGCCAGCAGCTTAGTTCAGACTAGCACTCGAGAGACCCAGTACTTC
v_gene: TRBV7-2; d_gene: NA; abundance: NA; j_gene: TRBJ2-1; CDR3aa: CASSLGGEQFF; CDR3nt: TGTGCCAGCAGCTTAGGCGGTGAGCAGTTCTTC
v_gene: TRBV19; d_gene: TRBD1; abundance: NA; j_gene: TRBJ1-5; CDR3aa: CASSIWGQGGNQPQHF; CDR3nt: TGTGCCAGTAGTATTTGGGGCCAGGGGGGCAATCAGCCCCAGCATTTT
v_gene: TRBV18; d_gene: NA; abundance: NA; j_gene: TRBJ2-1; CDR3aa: CASSPLKTTKYNEQFF; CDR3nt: TGTGCCAGCTCACCATTGAAGACAACGAAATACAATGAGCAGTTCTTC
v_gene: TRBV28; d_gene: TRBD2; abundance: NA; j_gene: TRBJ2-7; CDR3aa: CASSSLAGGHEQYF; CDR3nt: TGTGCCAGCAGTTCGCTAGCGGGAGGCCACGAGCAGTACTTC
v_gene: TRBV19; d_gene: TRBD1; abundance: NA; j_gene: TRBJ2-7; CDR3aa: CASKKTGDMSYEQYF; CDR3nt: TGTGCCAGTAAGAAGACAGGGGATATGTCCTACGAGCAGTACTTC
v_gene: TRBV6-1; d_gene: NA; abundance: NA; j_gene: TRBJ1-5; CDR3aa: CASSDWGDSNQPQHF; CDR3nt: TGTGCCAGCAGTGACTGGGGGGATAGCAATCAGCCCCAGCATTTT
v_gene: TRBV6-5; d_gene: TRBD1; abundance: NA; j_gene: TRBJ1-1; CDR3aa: CASSARTGIGTEAFF; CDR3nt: TGTGCCAGCAGTGCACGGACAGGGATAGGGACTGAAGCTTTCTTT
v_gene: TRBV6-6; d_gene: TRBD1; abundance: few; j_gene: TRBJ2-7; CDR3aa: CASSYPMGQGYEQYF; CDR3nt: TGTGCCAGCAGTTACCCTATGGGACAGGGCTACGAGCAGTACTTC
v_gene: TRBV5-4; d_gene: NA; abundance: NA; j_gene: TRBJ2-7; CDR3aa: CASSRDFYEQYF; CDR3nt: TGTGCCAGCAGCCGGGACTTCTACGAGCAGTACTTC
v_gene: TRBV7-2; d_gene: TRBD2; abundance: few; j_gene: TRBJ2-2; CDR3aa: CASSNRLAITGELFF; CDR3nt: TGTGCCAGCAGCAACCGACTAGCGATCACCGGGGAGCTGTTTTTT
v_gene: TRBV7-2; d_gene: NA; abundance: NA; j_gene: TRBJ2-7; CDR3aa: CASSLEMIGEPTYEQYF; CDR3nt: TGTGCCAGCAGCTTAGAAATGATCGGGGAGCCTACCTACGAGCAGTACTTC
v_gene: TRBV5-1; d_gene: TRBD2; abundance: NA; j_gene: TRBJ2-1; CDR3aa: CASSPSAGGYNEQFF; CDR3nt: TGCGCCAGCAGCCCCTCTGCGGGAGGGTACAATGAGCAGTTCTTC
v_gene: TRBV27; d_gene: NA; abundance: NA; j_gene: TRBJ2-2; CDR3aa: CASSPTTVQGYTGELFF; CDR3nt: TGTGCCAGCAGTCCCACCACAGTACAGGGATACACCGGGGAGCTGTTTTTT
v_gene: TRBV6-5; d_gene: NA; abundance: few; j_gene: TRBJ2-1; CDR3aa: CASSYSSGTAYNEQFF; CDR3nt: TGTGCCAGCAGTTACTCAAGTGGGACTGCCTACAATGAGCAGTTCTTC
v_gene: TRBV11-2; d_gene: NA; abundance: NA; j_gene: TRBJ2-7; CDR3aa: CASRRPGRKTYEQYF; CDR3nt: TGTGCCAGCAGACGACCGGGGAGAAAAACCTACGAGCAGTACTTC
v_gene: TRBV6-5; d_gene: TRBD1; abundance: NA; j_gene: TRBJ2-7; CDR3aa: CASSWDRASGEQYF; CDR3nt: TGTGCCAGCAGTTGGGACAGGGCATCCGGCGAGCAGTACTTC
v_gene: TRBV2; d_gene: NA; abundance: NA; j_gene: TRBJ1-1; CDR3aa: CASTRVNTEAFF; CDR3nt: TGTGCCAGTACTCGGGTGAACACTGAAGCTTTCTTT
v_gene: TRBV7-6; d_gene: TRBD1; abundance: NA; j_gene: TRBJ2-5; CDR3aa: CASSYDPPGQDTETQYF; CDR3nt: TGTGCCAGCAGCTACGACCCACCGGGACAGGATACAGAGACCCAGTACTTC
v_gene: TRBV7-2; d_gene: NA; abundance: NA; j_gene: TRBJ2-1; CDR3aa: CASSSRDNEQFF; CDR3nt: TGTGCCAGCAGCTCCCGGGACAATGAGCAGTTCTTC
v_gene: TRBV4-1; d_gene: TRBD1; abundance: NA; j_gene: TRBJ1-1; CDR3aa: CASSQDLGWGQGVPNTEAFF; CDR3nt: TGCGCCAGCAGCCAAGATTTGGGGTGGGGACAGGGGGTCCCGAACACTGAAGCTTTCTTT
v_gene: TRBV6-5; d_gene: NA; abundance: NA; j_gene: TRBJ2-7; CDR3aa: CASSYAQGPYEQYF; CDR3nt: TGTGCCAGCAGTTACGCTCAGGGTCCCTACGAGCAGTACTTC
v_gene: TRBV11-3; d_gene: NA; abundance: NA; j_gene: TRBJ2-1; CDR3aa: CASSAERYNEQFF; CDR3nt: TGTGCCAGCAGCGCAGAGCGGTACAATGAGCAGTTCTTC
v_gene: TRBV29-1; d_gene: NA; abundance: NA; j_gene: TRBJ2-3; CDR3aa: CSVENPLRISTQYF; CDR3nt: TGCAGCGTTGAAAATCCCCTCCGTATTAGTACGCAGTATTTT
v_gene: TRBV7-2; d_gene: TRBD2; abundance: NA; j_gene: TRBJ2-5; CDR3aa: CASSLGLAGVIGETQYF; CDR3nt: TGTGCCAGCAGCTTAGGGCTAGCGGGAGTGATAGGAGAGACCCAGTACTTC
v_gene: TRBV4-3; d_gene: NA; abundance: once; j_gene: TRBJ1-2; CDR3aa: CASSQALRGGNYGYTF; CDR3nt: TGCGCCAGCAGCCAAGCGTTGCGGGGCGGTAACTATGGCTACACCTTC
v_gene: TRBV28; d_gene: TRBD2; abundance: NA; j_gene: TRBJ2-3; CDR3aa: CASSLGLAGGSQYF; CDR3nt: TGTGCCAGCAGTTTAGGACTAGCGGGAGGTTCGCAGTATTTT
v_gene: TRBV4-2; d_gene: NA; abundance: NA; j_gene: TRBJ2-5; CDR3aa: CASSQVSETQYF; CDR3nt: TGTGCCAGCAGCCAAGTCTCGGAGACCCAGTACTTC
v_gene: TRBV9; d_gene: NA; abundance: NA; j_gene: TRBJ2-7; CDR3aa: CASSVGEAGSYEQYF; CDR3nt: TGTGCCAGCAGCGTTGGGGAGGCTGGCTCCTACGAGCAGTACTTC
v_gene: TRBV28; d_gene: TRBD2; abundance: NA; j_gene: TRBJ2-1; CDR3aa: CASSFRGDEQFF; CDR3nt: TGTGCCAGCAGTTTCCGGGGGGATGAGCAGTTCTTC